This T cell receptor beta chain derives from a study of CD8 T cells in ankylosing spondylitis. Overall study findings and caveats: Several of the motif variants were reported before in synovial fluid and blood from reactive arthritis. It appeared that ankylosing spondylitis blood was characterized by a TCR beta motif of fewer than ten highly homologous variants. The clones that were linked to disease were reported to be significantly enriched in matched synovial fluid samples from ankylosing spondylitis patients.

TCRdb reanalysed the 5' RACE reads using MiXCR and keeps one entry per CDR3 protein. The sample contains approximately 250,000 distinct CDR3 sequences, 30% to 40% of which appear only once. About this clonotype: The antigen remains undetermined.

Germline loops: CDR1 SEHNR, CDR2 FQNEAQ (reference sequence). The CDR3 has 16 amino acids. The ends lost 4 bases at V and 4 bases at J; junction bases unmatched: 11. The sequencing sample was made of blood, either unsorted or a sorted T cell fraction (not recorded which). V is TRBV7-9 and J is TRBJ1-2; 8 bases match TRBD1. The TCR comes from a male donor with ankylosing spondylitis or in good health (not recorded which). The CDR3 DNA reads TGTGCCAGCAGCTCAGTCTTGGGACAGGCCACCTATGGCTACACCTTC. Encoded protein: CASSSVLGQATYGYTF.